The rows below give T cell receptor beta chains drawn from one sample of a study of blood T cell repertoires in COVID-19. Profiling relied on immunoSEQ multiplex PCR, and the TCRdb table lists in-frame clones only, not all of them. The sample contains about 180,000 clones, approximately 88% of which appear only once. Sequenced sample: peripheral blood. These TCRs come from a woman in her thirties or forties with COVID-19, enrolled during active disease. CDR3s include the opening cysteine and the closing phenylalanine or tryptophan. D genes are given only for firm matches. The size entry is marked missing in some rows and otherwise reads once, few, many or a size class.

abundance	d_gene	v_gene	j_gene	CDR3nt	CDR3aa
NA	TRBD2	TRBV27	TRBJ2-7	TGTGCCAGCAGTTTTAGCGGGTGGCTAGCGGGGCCCTTGACGAACGAGCAGTACTTC	CASSFSGWLAGPLTNEQYF
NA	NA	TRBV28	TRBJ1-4	TGTGCCAGCAGCCGAGGGACCGAGGGAGGGAATGAAAAACTGTTTTTT	CASSRGTEGGNEKLFF
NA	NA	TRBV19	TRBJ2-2	TGTGCCAGTAGTATAGTTCCAGGGAAACTGTTTTTT	CASSIVPGKLFF
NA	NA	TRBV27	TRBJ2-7	TGTGCCAGCAGGGGGGGGCCGGACGAGCAGTACTTC	CASRGGPDEQYF
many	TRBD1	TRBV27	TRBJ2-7	TGTGCCAGCAAACAGGGACAGGGGCTATTTTCCGACTACGAGCAGTACTTC	CASKQGQGLFSDYEQYF
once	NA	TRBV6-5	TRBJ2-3	TGTGCCAGCGGGGGGACAGAAACAGATACGCAGTATTTT	CASGGTETDTQYF
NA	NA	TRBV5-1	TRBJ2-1	TGCGCCAGCAGCACCCGACAAGTTGAGCAGTTCTTC	CASSTRQVEQFF
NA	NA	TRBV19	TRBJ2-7	TGTGCCAGTAGGTCCCATCGCGGGGCGGCCTACGAGCAGTACTTC	CASRSHRGAAYEQYF
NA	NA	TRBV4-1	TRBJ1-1	TGCGCCAGCAGCCAAGAAGCCGGGAACACTGAAGCTTTCTTT	CASSQEAGNTEAFF
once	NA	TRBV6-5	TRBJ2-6	TGTGCCAGCAGTTACCTCTCTACTGCTGGGGCCAACGTCCTGACTTTC	CASSYLSTAGANVLTF
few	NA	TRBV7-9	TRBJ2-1	TGTGCCAGCAGCTCCCCCGGACTCAACAATGAGCAGTTCTTC	CASSSPGLNNEQFF
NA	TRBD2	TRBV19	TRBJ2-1	TGTGCCAGTAGTTTGGGAGGGTCCAATGAGCAGTTCTTC	CASSLGGSNEQFF
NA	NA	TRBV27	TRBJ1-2	TGTGCCAGCAGAGAGGGTCTGGCGGATGGCTACACCTTC	CASREGLADGYTF
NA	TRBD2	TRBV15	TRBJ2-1	TGTGCCACCAACATAGGGAGGGATGAGCAGTTCTTC	CATNIGRDEQFF
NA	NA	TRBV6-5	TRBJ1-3	TGTGCCAGCCAGTCTCCCGGAAACACCATATATTTT	CASQSPGNTIYF